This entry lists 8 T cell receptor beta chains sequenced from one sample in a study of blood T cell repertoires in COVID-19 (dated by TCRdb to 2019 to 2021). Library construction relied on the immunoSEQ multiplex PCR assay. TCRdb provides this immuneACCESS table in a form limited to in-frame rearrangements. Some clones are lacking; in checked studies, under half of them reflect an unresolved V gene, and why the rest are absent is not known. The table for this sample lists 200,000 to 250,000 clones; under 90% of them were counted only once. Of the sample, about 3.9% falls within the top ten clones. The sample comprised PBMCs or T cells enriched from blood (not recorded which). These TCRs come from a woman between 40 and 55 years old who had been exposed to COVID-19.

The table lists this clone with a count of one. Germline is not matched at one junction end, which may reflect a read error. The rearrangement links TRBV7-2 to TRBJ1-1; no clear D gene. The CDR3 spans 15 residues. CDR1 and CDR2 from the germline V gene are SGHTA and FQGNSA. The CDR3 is CASSLVTQLNTEAFF. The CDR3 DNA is TGTGCCAGTAGCTTAGTAACACAGTTGAACACTGAAGCTTTCTTT.

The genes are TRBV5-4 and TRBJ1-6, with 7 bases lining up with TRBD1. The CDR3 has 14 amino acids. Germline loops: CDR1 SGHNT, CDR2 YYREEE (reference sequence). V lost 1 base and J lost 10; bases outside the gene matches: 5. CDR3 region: CASSLRGQESPLHF. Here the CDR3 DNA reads TGTGCCAGCAGCTTGAGGGGGCAAGAATCACCCCTCCACTTT.

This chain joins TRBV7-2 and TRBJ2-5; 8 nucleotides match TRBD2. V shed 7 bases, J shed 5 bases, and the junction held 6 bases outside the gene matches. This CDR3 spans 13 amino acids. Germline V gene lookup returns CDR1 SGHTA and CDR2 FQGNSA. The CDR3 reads CASTTRLAETQYF. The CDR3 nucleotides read TGTGCCAGCACCACACGACTAGCGGAGACCCAGTACTTC.

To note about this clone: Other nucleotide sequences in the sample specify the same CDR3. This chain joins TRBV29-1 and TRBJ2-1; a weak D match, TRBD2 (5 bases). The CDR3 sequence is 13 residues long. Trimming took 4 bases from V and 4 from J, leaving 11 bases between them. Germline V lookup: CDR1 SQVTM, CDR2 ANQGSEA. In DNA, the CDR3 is TGCAGCGTTGGGACGGGCGGGTACAATGAGCAGTTCTTC. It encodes CSVGTGGYNEQFF.

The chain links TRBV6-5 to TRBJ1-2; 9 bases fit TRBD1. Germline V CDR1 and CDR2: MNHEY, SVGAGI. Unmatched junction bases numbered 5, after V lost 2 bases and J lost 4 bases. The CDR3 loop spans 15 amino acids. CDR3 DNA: TGTGCCAGCAGTTACCAACAGGGGGCCGCCTATGGCTACACCTTC. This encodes CASSYQQGAAYGYTF.

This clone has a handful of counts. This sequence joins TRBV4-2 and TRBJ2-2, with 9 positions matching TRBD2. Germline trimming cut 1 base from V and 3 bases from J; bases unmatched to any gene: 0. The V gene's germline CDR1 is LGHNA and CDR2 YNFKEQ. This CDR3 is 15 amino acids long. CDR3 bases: TGTGCCAGCAGCCAAGCTAGCGGGGACACCGGGGAGCTGTTTTTT. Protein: CASSQASGDTGELFF.

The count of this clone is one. CDR3 bases: TGTGCCAGCAGCCAAGAAGGGACAAACATGAACACTGAAGCTTTCTTT. Its translation: CASSQEGTNMNTEAFF. This chain uses TRBV14 with TRBJ1-1; D is perhaps TRBD1 (6 bases). With 0 bases removed from V and 0 bases from J, the gap between germline ends came to 11 bases. The CDR3 contains 16 residues. The germline gives CDR1 SGHDN, CDR2 FVKESK. Full variable domain (rest looked up from reference TRBV14 and TRBJ1-1): EAGVTQFPSHSVIEKGQTVTLRCDPISGHDNLYWYRRVMGKEIKFLLHFVKESKQDESGMPNNRFLAERTGGTYSTLKVQPAELEDSGVYFCASSQEGTNMNTEAFFGQGTRLTVV.

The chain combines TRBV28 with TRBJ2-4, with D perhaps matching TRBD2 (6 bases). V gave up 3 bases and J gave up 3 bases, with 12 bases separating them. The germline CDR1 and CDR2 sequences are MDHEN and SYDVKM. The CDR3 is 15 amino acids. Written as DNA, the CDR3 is TGTGCCAGCAGTTTTAGACCAGCGGGCAAAAACATTCAGTACTTC. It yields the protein CASSFRPAGKNIQYF.